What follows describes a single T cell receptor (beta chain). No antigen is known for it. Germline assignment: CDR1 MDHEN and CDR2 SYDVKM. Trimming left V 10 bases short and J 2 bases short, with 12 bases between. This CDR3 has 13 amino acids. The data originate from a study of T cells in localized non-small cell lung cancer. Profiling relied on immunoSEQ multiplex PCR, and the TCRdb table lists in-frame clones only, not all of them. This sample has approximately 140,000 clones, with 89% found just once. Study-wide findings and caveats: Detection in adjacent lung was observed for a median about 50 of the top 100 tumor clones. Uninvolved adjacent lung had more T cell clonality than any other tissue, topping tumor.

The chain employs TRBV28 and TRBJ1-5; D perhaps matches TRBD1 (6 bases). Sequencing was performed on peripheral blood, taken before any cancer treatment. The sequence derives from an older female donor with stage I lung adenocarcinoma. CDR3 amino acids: CAINQGRNQPQHF. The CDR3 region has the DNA TGTGCCATCAACCAGGGGCGCAATCAGCCCCAGCATTTT.